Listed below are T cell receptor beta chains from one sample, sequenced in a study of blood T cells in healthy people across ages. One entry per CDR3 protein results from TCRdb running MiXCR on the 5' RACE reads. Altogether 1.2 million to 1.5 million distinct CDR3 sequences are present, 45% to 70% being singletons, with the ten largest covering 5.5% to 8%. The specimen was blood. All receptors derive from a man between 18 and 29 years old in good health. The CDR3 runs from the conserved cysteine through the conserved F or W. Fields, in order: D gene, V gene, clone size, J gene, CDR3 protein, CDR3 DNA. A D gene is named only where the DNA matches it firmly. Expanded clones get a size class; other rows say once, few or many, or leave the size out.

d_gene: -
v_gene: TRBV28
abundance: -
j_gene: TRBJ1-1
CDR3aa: CASSFEGYGTEAFF
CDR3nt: TGTGCCAGCAGTTTCGAGGGGTACGGCACTGAAGCTTTCTTT

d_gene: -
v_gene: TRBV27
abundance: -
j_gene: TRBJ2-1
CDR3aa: CASSLKDSHVRYNEQFF
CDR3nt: TGTGCCAGCAGTTTAAAGGACTCCCATGTTCGTTACAATGAGCAGTTCTTC

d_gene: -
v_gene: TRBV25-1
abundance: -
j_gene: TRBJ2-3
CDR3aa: CASSENRVRETDTQYF
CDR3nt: TGTGCCAGCAGTGAGAACAGGGTTCGGGAGACAGATACGCAGTATTTT

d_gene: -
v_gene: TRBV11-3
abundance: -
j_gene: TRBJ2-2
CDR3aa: CASSLESRWQPNTGELFF
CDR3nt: TGTGCCAGCAGCTTAGAATCTAGGTGGCAGCCGAACACCGGGGAGCTGTTTTTT

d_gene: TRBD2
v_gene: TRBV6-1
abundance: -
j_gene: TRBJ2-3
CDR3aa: CVTKGLAGSSTDTQYF
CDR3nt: TGTGTCACTAAGGGACTAGCGGGAAGCAGCACAGATACGCAGTATTTT

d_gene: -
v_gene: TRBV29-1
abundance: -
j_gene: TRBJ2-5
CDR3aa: CSVEGRDTPKTQYF
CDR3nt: TGCAGCGTTGAGGGGAGGGACACCCCAAAGACCCAGTACTTC

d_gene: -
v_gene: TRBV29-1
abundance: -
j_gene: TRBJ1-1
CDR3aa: CSVDIYTEAFF
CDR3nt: TGCAGCGTTGATATTTACACTGAAGCTTTCTTT

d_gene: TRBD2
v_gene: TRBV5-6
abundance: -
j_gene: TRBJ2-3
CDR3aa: CASSFLSGGMDRQYF
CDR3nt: TGTGCCAGCAGCTTCTTGAGCGGGGGGATGGATAGGCAGTATTTT

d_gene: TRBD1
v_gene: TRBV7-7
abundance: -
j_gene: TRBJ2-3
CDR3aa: CASSLSRGPVDTQYF
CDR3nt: TGTGCTAGCAGCTTAAGTAGGGGGCCGGTAGATACGCAGTATTTT

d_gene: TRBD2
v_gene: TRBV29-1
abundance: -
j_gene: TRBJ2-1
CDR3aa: CSVELAGGNNEQFF
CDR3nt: TGCAGCGTTGAACTGGCGGGGGGGAACAATGAGCAGTTCTTC

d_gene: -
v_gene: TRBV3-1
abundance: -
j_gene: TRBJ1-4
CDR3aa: CASSHTEEKLFF
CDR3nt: TGTGCCAGCAGCCATACAGAGGAAAAACTGTTTTTT

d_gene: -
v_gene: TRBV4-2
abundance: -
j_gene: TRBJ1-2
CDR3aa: CASSQPTGGGGYTF
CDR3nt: TGTGCCAGCAGCCAACCCACAGGTGGAGGAGGCTACACCTTC

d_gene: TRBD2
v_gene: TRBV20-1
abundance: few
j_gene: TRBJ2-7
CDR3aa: CSARDSTGSGRGYEQYF
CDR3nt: TGCAGTGCTAGAGATTCTACGGGTAGCGGGAGAGGGTACGAGCAGTACTTC

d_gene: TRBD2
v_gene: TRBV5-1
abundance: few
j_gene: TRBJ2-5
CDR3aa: CASSIGTSGRETQYF
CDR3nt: TGCGCCAGCAGCATCGGGACTAGCGGACGGGAGACCCAGTACTTC

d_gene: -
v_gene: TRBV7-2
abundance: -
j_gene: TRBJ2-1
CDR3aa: CASSLWPLKLYNEQFF
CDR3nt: TGTGCCAGCAGCTTATGGCCCCTTAAACTATACAATGAGCAGTTCTTC

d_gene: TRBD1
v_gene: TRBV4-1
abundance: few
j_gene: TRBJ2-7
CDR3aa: CASSQDKDRGHEQYF
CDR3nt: TGCGCCAGCAGCCAAGATAAGGACAGGGGTCACGAGCAGTACTTC

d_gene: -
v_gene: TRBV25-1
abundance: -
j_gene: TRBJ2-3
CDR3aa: CASSEDGTEGRTDTQYF
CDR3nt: TGTGCCAGCAGTGAAGATGGTACAGAAGGTAGAACAGATACGCAGTATTTT

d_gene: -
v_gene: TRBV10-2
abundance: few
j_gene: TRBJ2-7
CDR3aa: CASSELSDEQYF
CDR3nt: TGCGCCAGCAGTGAGTTGAGCGACGAGCAGTACTTC

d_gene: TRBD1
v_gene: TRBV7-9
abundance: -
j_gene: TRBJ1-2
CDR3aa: CASSSPFGTVDYGYTF
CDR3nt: TGTGCCAGCAGCTCGCCTTTTGGGACAGTCGACTATGGCTACACCTTC

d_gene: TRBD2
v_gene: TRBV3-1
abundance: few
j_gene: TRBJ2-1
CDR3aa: CASSQGLAGHNEQFF
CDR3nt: TGTGCCAGCAGCCAAGGGCTAGCGGGGCACAATGAGCAGTTCTTC

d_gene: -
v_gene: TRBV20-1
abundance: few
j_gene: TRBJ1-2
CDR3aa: CSAPLRQHGYTF
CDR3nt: TGCAGTGCTCCCCTCCGACAGCATGGCTACACCTTC

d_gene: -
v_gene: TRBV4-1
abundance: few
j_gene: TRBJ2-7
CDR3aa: CASSQVQGGSYEQYF
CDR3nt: TGCGCCAGCAGCCAAGTACAGGGAGGTTCCTACGAGCAGTACTTC

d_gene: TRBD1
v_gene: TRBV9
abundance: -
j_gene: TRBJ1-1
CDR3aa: CASSPDRAGLNTEAFF
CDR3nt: TGTGCCAGCAGCCCGGACAGGGCGGGATTGAACACTGAAGCTTTCTTT

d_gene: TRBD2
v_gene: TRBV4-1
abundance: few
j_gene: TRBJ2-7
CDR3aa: CASSQAPTSGAYEQYF
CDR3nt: TGCGCCAGCAGCCAGGCCCCGACTAGCGGGGCTTACGAGCAGTACTTC

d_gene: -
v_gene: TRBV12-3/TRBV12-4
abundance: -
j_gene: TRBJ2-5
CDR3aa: CASSSTGLPYQETQYF
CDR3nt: TGTGCCAGCAGTTCCACGGGACTCCCGTACCAAGAGACCCAGTACTTC

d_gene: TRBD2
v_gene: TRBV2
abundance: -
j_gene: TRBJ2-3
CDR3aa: CASSDLLAGGTDTQYF
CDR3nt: TGTGCCAGCAGCGACCTTTTAGCGGGGGGGACAGATACGCAGTATTTT

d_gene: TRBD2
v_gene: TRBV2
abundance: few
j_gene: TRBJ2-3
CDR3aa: CASPLAGGFTDTQYF
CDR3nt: TGTGCCAGCCCTTTAGCGGGGGGCTTCACAGATACGCAGTATTTT

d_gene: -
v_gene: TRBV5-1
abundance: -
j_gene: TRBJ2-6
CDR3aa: CASSSAAGANVLTF
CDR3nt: TGCGCCAGCAGCTCCGCGGCTGGGGCCAACGTCCTGACTTTC

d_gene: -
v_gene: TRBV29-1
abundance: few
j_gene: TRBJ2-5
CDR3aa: CSVRPILQETQYF
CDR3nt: TGCAGCGTGAGACCTATTCTACAAGAGACCCAGTACTTC

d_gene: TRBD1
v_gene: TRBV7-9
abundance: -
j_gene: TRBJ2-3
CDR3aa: CASSTLQGADTQYF
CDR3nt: TGTGCCAGCAGCACCCTCCAGGGGGCGGATACGCAGTATTTT

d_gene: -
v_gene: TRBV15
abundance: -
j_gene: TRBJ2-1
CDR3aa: CATSRDTGSGRYNEQFF
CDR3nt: TGTGCCACCAGCAGAGACACGGGTAGCGGCAGATACAATGAGCAGTTCTTC